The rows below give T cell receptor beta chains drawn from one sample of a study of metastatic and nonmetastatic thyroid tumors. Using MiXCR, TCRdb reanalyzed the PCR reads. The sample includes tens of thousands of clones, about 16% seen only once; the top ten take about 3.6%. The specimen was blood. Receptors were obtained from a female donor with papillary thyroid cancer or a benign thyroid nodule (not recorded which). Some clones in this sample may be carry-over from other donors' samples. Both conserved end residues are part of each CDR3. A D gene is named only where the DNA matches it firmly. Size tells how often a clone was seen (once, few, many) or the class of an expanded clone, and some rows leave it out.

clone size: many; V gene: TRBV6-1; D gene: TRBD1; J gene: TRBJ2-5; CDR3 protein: CASTQGAGETQYF; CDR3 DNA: TGTGCCAGCACCCAGGGGGCGGGAGAGACCCAGTACTTC
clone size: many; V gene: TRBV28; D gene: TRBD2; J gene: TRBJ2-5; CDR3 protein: CASYSGGLQETQYF; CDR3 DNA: TGTGCCAGCTATAGCGGGGGCCTCCAAGAGACCCAGTACTTC
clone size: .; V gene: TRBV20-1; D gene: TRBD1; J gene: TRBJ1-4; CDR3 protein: CSARLPGTGEKLFF; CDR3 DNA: TGCAGTGCTAGGCTCCCTGGGACAGGTGAAAAACTGTTTTTT
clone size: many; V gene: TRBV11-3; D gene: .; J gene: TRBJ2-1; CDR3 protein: CASSLGGDVNEQFF; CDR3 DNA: TGTGCCAGCAGCTTAGGCGGGGACGTCAATGAGCAGTTCTTC
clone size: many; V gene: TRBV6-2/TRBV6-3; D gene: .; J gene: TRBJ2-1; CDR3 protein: CASTHSNEQFF; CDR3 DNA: TGTGCCAGCACCCACAGCAATGAGCAGTTCTTC
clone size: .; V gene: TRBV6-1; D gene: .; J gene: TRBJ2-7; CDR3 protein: CASSFSRTGRYEQYF; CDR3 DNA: TGTGCCAGCAGCTTTAGTAGGACGGGGCGATACGAGCAGTACTTC
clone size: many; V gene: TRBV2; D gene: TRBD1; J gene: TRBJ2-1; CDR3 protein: CASSQDRVNEQFF; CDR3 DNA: TGTGCCAGCAGCCAGGACAGGGTCAATGAGCAGTTCTTC
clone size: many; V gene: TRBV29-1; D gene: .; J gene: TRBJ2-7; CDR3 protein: CSVENNEDEQYF; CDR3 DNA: TGCAGCGTTGAAAACAACGAGGACGAGCAGTACTTC
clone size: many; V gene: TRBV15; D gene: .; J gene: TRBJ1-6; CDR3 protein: CATSITTGNGNSPLHF; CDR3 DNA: TGTGCCACCAGCATAACTACAGGGAACGGTAATTCACCCCTCCACTTT
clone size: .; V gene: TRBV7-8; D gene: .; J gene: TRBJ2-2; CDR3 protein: CASSLSSTNTGELFF; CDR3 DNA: TGTGCCAGTAGCTTATCGAGCACGAACACCGGGGAGCTGTTTTTT
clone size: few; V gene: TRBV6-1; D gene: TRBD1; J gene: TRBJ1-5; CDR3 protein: CTSSWTGSNHPQHF; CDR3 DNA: TGTACCAGCAGCTGGACAGGGTCTAATCACCCCCAGCATTTT
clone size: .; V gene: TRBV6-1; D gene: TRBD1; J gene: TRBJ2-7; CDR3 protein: CASRQQGFGYYEQYF; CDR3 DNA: TGTGCCAGCAGACAACAGGGGTTCGGGTACTACGAGCAGTACTTC
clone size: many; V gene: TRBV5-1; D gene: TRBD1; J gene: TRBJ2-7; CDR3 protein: CASSSADRGESLEQYF; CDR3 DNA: TGCGCCAGCAGCTCAGCCGACAGGGGCGAATCTCTCGAGCAGTACTTC
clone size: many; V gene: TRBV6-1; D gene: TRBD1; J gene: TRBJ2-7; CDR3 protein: CACHMGTGTAYEQYF; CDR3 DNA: TGTGCCTGCCACATGGGGACAGGGACAGCCTACGAGCAGTACTTC
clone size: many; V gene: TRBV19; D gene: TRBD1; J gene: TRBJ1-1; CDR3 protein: CASSIGQGRAFF; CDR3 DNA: TGTGCCAGTAGTATCGGACAGGGGAGAGCTTTCTTT
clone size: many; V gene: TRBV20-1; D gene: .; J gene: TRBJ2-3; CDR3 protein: CSARGDGTDTQYF; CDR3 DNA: TGCAGTGCTAGGGGGGATGGCACAGATACGCAGTATTTT
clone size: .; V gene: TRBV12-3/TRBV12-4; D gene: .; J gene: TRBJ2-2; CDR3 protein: CASHGTGINAGELFF; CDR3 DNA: TGTGCCAGCCACGGTACAGGGATCAACGCCGGGGAGCTGTTTTTT
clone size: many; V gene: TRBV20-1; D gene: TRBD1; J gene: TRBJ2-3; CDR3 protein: CSASSRQGQTDTQYF; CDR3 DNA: TGCAGTGCTAGCTCAAGACAGGGTCAAACAGATACGCAGTATTTT
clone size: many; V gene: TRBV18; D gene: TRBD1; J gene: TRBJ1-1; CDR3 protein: CATQGGLNTEAFF; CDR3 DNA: TGTGCCACCCAGGGGGGCTTGAACACTGAAGCTTTCTTT
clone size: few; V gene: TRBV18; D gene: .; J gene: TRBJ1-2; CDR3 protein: CASSPKILLTATNYGYTF; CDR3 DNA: TGTGCCAGCTCACCTAAAATTTTGTTGACCGCAACTAACTATGGCTACACCTTC
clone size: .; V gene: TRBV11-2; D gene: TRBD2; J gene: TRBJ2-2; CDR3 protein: CASSRYTLGLADTGELFF; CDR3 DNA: TGTGCCAGCAGCAGATATACCCTGGGGCTAGCGGACACCGGGGAGCTGTTTTTT
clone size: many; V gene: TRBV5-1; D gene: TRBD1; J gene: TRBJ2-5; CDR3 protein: CASSYRTGQETQYF; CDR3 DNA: TGCGCCAGCAGCTACCGGACAGGACAAGAGACCCAGTACTTC
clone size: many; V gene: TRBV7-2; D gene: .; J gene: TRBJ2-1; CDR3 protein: CASSLRVRKSSYNEQFF; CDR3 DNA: TGTGCCAGCAGCTTAAGGGTTAGAAAGTCCAGCTACAATGAGCAGTTCTTC
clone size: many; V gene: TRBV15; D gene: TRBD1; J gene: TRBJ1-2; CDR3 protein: CATSRGGAGGNYGYTF; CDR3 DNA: TGTGCCACCAGCAGAGGGGGGGCAGGGGGTAACTATGGCTACACCTTC
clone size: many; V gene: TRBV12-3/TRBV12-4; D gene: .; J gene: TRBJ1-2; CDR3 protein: CASSQTQGLNYGYTF; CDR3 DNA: TGTGCCAGCAGCCAAACCCAAGGGCTTAACTATGGCTACACCTTC
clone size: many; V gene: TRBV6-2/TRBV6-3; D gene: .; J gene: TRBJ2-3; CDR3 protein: CASSRSTDTQYF; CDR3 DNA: TGTGCCAGCAGTAGGAGCACAGATACGCAGTATTTT
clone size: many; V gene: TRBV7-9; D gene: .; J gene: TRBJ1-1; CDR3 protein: CASSATVGNTEAFF; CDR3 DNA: TGTGCCAGCAGCGCTACAGTGGGGAACACTGAAGCTTTCTTT
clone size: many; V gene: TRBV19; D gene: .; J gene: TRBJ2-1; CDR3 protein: CASSVNRANNEQFF; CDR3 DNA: TGTGCCAGTAGTGTCAATAGGGCGAACAATGAGCAGTTCTTC
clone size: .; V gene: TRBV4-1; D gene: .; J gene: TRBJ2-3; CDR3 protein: CASSQVQGTKDTQYF; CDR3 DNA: TGCGCCAGCAGCCAAGTTCAGGGGACGAAAGATACGCAGTATTTT
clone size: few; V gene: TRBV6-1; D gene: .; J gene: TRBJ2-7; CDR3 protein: CASRAFRVSVLEQYF; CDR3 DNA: TGTGCCAGCAGGGCATTCAGGGTTTCGGTGCTCGAGCAGTACTTC
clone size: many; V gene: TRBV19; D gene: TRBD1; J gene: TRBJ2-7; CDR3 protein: CASSRAQQGLGEQYF; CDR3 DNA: TGTGCCAGTAGTCGAGCCCAACAGGGGCTGGGGGAGCAGTACTTC
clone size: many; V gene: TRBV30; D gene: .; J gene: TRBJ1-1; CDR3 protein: CAWSRKVTEAFF; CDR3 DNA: TGTGCCTGGAGTAGAAAGGTTACTGAAGCTTTCTTT
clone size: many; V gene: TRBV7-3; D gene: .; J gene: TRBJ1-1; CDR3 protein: CASSLTGGTEAFF; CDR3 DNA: TGTGCCAGCAGCTTAACAGGGGGCACTGAAGCTTTCTTT
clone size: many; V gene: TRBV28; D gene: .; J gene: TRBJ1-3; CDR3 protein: CASSFLAGESGNTIYF; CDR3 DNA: TGTGCCAGCAGTTTTCTCGCAGGGGAGTCTGGAAACACCATATATTTT
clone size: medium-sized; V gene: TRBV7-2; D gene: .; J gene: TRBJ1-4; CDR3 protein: CASSFGAGREKLFF; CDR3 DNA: TGTGCCAGCAGCTTCGGTGCAGGGAGGGAAAAACTGTTTTTT
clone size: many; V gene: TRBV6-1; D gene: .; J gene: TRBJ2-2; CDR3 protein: CASGETHTANTGELFF; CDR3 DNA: TGTGCCAGCGGTGAAACCCATACGGCGAACACCGGGGAGCTGTTTTTT
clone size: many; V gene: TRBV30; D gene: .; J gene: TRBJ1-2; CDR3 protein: CAWARPHGYTF; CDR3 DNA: TGTGCCTGGGCCCGCCCACATGGCTACACCTTC
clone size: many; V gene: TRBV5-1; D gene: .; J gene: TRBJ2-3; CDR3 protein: CASSLGVQGGSTDTQYF; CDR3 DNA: TGCGCCAGCAGCTTGGGAGTACAGGGTGGGAGCACAGATACGCAGTATTTT
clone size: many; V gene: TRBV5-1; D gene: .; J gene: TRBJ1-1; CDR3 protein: CASSLDIMNTEAFF; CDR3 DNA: TGCGCCAGCAGCTTGGACATAATGAACACTGAAGCTTTCTTT
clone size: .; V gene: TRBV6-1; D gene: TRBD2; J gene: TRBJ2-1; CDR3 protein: CASRLTSVSYNEQFF; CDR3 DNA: TGTGCCAGCAGGCTGACTAGCGTTTCCTACAATGAGCAGTTCTTC
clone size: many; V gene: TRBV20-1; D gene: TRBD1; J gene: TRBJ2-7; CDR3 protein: CSARDSGTGSYEQYF; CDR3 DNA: TGCAGTGCTAGAGATTCCGGGACAGGCTCCTACGAGCAGTACTTC
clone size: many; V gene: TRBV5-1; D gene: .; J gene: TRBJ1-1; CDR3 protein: CASSLGLSNTEAFF; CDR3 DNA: TGCGCCAGCAGCTTGGGGCTTTCGAACACTGAAGCTTTCTTT
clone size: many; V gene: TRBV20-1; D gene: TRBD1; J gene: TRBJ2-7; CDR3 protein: CSARDYRGDSSPYEQYF; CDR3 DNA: TGCAGTGCTAGAGATTACCGTGGGGACAGCTCACCCTACGAGCAGTACTTC
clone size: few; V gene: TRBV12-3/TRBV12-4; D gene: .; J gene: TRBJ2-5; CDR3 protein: CASSLAVGSLDTQYF; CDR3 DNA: TGTGCCAGCAGTTTGGCAGTGGGCTCCCTGGATACCCAGTACTTC
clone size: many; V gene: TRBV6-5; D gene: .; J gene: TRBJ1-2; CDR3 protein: CASSYSRTLPPNYGYTF; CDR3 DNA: TGTGCCAGCAGTTACTCGAGGACTCTCCCGCCTAACTATGGCTACACCTTC
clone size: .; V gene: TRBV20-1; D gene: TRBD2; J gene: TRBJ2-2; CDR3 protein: CSAKGGGTRANTGELFF; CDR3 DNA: TGCAGTGCTAAAGGAGGGGGGACTAGAGCGAACACCGGGGAGCTGTTTTTT
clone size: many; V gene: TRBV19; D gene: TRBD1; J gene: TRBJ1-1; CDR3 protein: CASSMGNRGTEAFF; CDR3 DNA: TGTGCCAGTAGTATGGGAAACAGGGGCACTGAAGCTTTCTTT
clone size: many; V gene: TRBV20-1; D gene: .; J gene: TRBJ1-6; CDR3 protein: CSARDRNSPLHF; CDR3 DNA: TGCAGTGCTAGAGATCGAAATTCACCCCTCCACTTT
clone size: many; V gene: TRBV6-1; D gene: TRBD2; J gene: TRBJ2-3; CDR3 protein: CASSWTSGGADTQYF; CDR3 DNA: TGTGCCAGCAGTTGGACTAGCGGGGGGGCAGATACGCAGTATTTT
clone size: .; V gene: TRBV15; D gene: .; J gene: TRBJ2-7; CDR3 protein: CATSRDRESGCREQYF; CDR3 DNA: TGTGCCACCAGCAGAGATCGGGAATCGGGGTGTCGCGAGCAGTACTTC
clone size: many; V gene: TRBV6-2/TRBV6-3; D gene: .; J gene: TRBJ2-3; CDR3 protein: CASSYPPPDDTQYF; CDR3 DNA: TGTGCCAGCAGTTATCCCCCCCCGGATGATACGCAGTATTTT
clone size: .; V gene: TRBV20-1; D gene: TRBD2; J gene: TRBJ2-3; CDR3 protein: CSAHIWERGWENTQYF; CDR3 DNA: TGCAGTGCTCACATTTGGGAGCGGGGCTGGGAGAATACGCAGTATTTT
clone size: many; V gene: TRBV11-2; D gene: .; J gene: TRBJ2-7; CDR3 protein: CASSSLRGRPYEQYF; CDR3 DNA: TGTGCCAGCAGCTCCTTAAGGGGCCGACCCTACGAGCAGTACTTC
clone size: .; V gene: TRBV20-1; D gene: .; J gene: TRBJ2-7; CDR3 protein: CSASQGGSAHEQYF; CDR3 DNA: TGCAGTGCCTCTCAGGGGGGGAGCGCCCACGAGCAGTACTTC
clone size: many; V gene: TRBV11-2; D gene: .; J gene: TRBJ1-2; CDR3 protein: CASSLEVWGLGGGYTF; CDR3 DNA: TGTGCCAGCAGCTTAGAAGTGTGGGGTCTAGGAGGAGGCTACACCTTC
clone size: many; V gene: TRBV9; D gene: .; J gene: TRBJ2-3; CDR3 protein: CASSVDVAGDTQYF; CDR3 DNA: TGTGCCAGCAGCGTAGACGTAGCTGGAGATACGCAGTATTTT
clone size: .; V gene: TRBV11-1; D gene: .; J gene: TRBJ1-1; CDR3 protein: CANSQQTANWGTEAFF; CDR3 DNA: TGTGCCAACAGCCAACAGACGGCGAATTGGGGGACTGAAGCTTTCTTT
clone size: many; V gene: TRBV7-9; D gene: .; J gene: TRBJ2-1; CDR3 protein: CAKRHSYNEQFF; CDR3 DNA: TGTGCCAAGAGACACTCTTACAATGAGCAGTTCTTC